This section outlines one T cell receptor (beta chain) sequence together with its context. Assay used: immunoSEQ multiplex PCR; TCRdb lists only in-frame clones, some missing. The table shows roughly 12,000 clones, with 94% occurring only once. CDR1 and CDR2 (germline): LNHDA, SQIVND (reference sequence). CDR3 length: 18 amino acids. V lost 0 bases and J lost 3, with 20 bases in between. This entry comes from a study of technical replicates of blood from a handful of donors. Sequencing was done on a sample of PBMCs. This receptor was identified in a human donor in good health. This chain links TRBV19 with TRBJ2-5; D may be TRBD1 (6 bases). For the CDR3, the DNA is TGTGCCAGTAGTATAGATTCATTGGGGGCTTCGGGTAAAGAGACCCAGTACTTC. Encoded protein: CASSIDSLGASGKETQYF. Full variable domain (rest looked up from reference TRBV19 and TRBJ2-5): DGGITQSPKYLFRKEGQNVTLSCEQNLNHDAMYWYRQDPGQGLRLIYYSQIVNDFQKGDIAEGYSVSREKKESFPLTVTSAQKNPTAFYLCASSIDSLGASGKETQYFGPGTRLLVL.